This is a list of T cell receptor beta chains from one sample in a study of blood T cell repertoires in COVID-19. Produced via immunoSEQ multiplex PCR; TCRdb's table is partial and in-frame only. This repertoire shows about 250,000 clones, approximately 90% found once; its top ten account for roughly 2.3%. Sequenced sample: PBMCs or T cells enriched from blood (not recorded which). The receptors shown here come from a woman between 18 and 30 years old who had recovered from COVID-19. The CDR3 runs from the conserved cysteine through the conserved F or W. D genes are given only for firm matches. Some rows have no size entry. The others give once, few or many, or a class for an expanded clone.

v_call,clone_size,d_call,j_call,cdr3_aa,cdr3_nt
TRBV28,once,TRBD1,TRBJ2-3,CASSPTGAGGDTQYF,TGTGCCAGCAGTCCGACAGGGGCAGGGGGAGATACGCAGTATTTT
TRBV25-1,NA,NA,TRBJ1-2,CASSESGGNYGYTF,TGTGCCAGCAGCGAATCTGGGGGGAACTATGGCTACACCTTC
TRBV5-1,few,NA,TRBJ1-1,CASSLAYSYEAFF,TGCGCCAGCAGCTTGGCCTATAGCTATGAAGCTTTCTTT
TRBV6-5,NA,TRBD1,TRBJ1-1,CASSYSGQENTEAFF,TGTGCCAGCAGTTACTCCGGACAGGAGAACACTGAAGCTTTCTTT
TRBV24-1,NA,NA,TRBJ2-3,CATSDFGAGTDTQYF,TGTGCCACCAGTGATTTTGGGGCAGGCACAGATACGCAGTATTTT
TRBV10-3,once,TRBD1,TRBJ1-2,CAISTGDYGYTF,TGTGCCATCAGCACAGGGGACTATGGCTACACCTTC
TRBV18,NA,TRBD1,TRBJ1-5,CASSLGTGYQPQHF,TGTGCCAGCTCACTCGGGACAGGTTATCAGCCCCAGCATTTT
TRBV29-1,NA,NA,TRBJ1-1,CSVESPGTEAFF,TGCAGCGTTGAGAGTCCGGGCACTGAAGCTTTCTTT
TRBV12-3/TRBV12-4,NA,NA,TRBJ1-2,CASSSAGNYGYTF,TGTGCCAGCAGTTCGGCAGGGAACTATGGCTACACCTTC
TRBV6-5,NA,NA,TRBJ2-2,CASSFRDILTGELFF,TGTGCCAGCAGTTTCCGGGACATCCTCACCGGGGAGCTGTTTTTT
TRBV11-3,once,TRBD2,TRBJ2-3,CASSPRTSGTDTQYF,TGTGCCAGCAGTCCCCGGACTAGCGGGACAGATACGCAGTATTTT
TRBV3-1/TRBV3-2,NA,TRBD2,TRBJ2-1,CASSQVSAGGGVEQFF,TGTGCCAGCAGCCAAGTCTCAGCGGGGGGGGGAGTTGAGCAGTTCTTC
TRBV5-6,NA,TRBD1,TRBJ2-7,CASSLLGQGSSEQYF,TGTGCCAGCAGCTTGCTAGGACAGGGGTCCTCCGAGCAGTACTTC
TRBV4-1,NA,NA,TRBJ1-2,CASSQDTGGYTF,TGCGCCAGCAGCCAAGATACAGGCGGCTACACCTTC
TRBV30,NA,NA,TRBJ1-3,CAWSEDSLAGNTIYF,TGTGCCTGGAGTGAGGACAGCCTCGCTGGAAACACCATATATTTT
TRBV7-3,NA,TRBD2,TRBJ2-3,CASSLRTSGGTDTQYF,TGTGCCAGCAGCTTACGGACTAGCGGGGGAACTGATACGCAGTATTTT
TRBV19,NA,TRBD1,TRBJ1-2,CASSPRGQGSYGYTF,TGTGCCAGTAGCCCGCGGGGACAGGGTAGTTACGGCTACACCTTC
TRBV27,NA,NA,TRBJ2-5,CASKGEQETQYF,TGTGCCAGCAAGGGGGAGCAAGAGACCCAGTACTTC